This T cell receptor (beta chain) was sequenced during a study of vaccination and CD4 T cells after COVID-19. This sample's treatment: approximately nine-day PBMC culture with coronavirus spike peptide pools or control peptides (ViraFEST assay). This clonotype occurred once. Its specificity is not known. V dropped 1 base and J dropped 10; count of bases not matched to a gene: 5. This CDR3 has 13 amino acids. Germline V gene lookup returns CDR1 MGHRA and CDR2 YSYEKL. Researchers used the Oncomine TCR Beta short-read assay to sequence DNA from cultured CD4+ T cells. Genomic DNA from cultured CD4+ T cells was extracted. TCRdb independently ran MiXCR on the PCR reads; one entry per CDR3 protein. The data contain 13,000 to 15,000 distinct CDR3 sequences, 25% to 30% of them seen just once; the ten biggest clones take up more than 7.5%.

The V gene is TRBV4-1, the J gene TRBJ2-3; 7 bases are a match to TRBD1. The receptor was derived from a human donor who had recovered from COVID-19. The sequenced sample consisted of CD4+ T cells from blood, cultured in vitro. The CDR3 spells CASSQANRGAQYF. The CDR3 DNA reads TGCGCCAGCAGCCAAGCCAACAGGGGTGCGCAGTATTTT.